This record looks at one T cell receptor beta chain sequence and its context. These data are taken from a study of blood T cell repertoires in COVID-19. Across the whole study: COVID-19 samples, acute and convalescent, were from the United States, Italy and Spain. The cDNA or gDNA used as material had been derived from T cells, B-cell-depleted T cells, or PBMCs.

Study processing details: Scientists estimated how many nucleated cells there were by amplifying reference gene primers. Sequencing used immunoSEQ multiplex PCR; TCRdb keeps in-frame clones, though not all of them. The V and J calls and the clone size are those of that table, but D and trimming were determined from the DNA. Of approximately 260,000 clones listed, 88% are singletons. This CDR3 spans 16 amino acids. The V segment lost 5 bases and the J segment 6 bases; nucleotides outside the gene matches: 13. Germline V CDR1 and CDR2: MDHEN, SYDVKM. It was during active infection that Seattle patients were enrolled and then longitudinally followed.

The receptor was isolated from a woman aged 70-85 years with COVID-19, enrolled during active disease. This chain uses TRBV28 with TRBJ1-2; 9 bases fit TRBD1. The sample comprised peripheral blood. The CDR3 reads CASSPQFSGTGNGYTF. The DNA of the CDR3 is TGTGCCAGCAGTCCTCAATTTTCCGGGACAGGGAATGGCTACACCTTC.